The T cell receptor (beta chain) under discussion was sequenced for a study of blood T cell repertoires in COVID-19 (dated by TCRdb to about 2020). Context from the whole study: Samples covering the acute and convalescent phases of COVID-19 were provided by collaborators in the United States, Italy and Spain. Subjects who had been exposed to COVID-19, were actively infected with it, or had recovered from it provided the deeply sampled blood TCRbeta repertoires that made up the dataset. The prospective study material was composed of cDNA or gDNA derived from T cells, B-cell-depleted T cells, or PBMCs. Sample metadata almost always included a de-identified subject ID, COVID-19 status, age in years and sex. Where available, HLA class I and class II types were obtained from metadata supplied by the sample provider rather than from assay-based typing. The repertoires were made available in a free public database intended to serve as a resource for research on the immune response to SARS-CoV-2. The samples were drawn from the first 160 participants of the ongoing ImmuneRACE study and from 1,254 subjects provided by 6 global collaborators. General findings and caveats noted by the study authors: The quantity of clinical and demographic metadata differed by source and by participant and was supplied without curation.

Enrolling through a virtual design, the prospective study's participants ranged in age from roughly 18 to 100 years and lived across about two dozen United States geographic areas. In the prospective study, participants were assigned to cohorts based on the clinical history participants reported in a screening survey and a study questionnaire. For ImmuneRACE Cohort 3, a participant was defined as recovered based on two consecutive negative NP/OP PCR tests, clearance by a healthcare professional, or resolution of symptoms. Mobile phlebotomists in the prospective study collected whole blood, serum and a nasopharyngeal or oropharyngeal swab from every participant. Additional blood draws and questionnaires over an approximately 2-month period could optionally be provided by prospective study participants. Before DNA extraction, prospective study blood samples were shipped either frozen or at room temperature.

For CDR1 and CDR2, the germline V gene (reference sequence) lists SGHKS and YYEKEE. From cysteine to phenylalanine, the CDR3 is 13 amino acids long. Kept here is only the CDR3 DNA, which spans 39 bases and is read in frame from base 1. Trimming leaves V shorter by 4 bases and J shorter by 5 bases, with the junction holding 4 bases beyond the gene matches. TCRbeta CDR3 regions were amplified from genomic DNA using the immunoSEQ Assay, a bias-controlled multiplex PCR. In the authors' own workflow: Nucleated cell counts per sample were estimated from amplification of reference gene primers within the assay. Sequence reads were collapsed and filtered to measure the absolute abundance of every unique TCRbeta CDR3 rearrangement. Productive Simpson clonality was computed per sample as the square root of Simpson's diversity index over productive rearrangements. As stored in TCRdb, this immuneACCESS dataset retains in-frame rearrangements with V and J assigned. A fraction of the clones does not appear; measured against another copy, unresolved V genes explain less than half of the discrepancy, and the remainder lacks a known reason. That table furnishes V, J and clone size, whereas the DNA furnished D and trimming. The sample table contains about 140,000 clones; only one count was recorded for 75% to 80% of them. The top ten hold around 3% of the sample.

Of note for this clone: What this receptor recognizes is not known. Per-nucleotide qualities are absent, and no much larger clonotype sits a single base away.

The chain employs TRBV5-5 and TRBJ2-5, and 8 bases in between align with TRBD2. The sequenced sample consisted of PBMCs or T cells enriched from blood (not recorded which). The TCR was taken from a woman in her fifties or sixties who had recovered from COVID-19. The encoded CDR3 is CASSRPSGETQYF. The bases read TGTGCCAGCAGCAGACCTAGCGGGGAGACCCAGTACTTC.